The clone carrying this TCR beta chain was observed a few times. Antigen unknown. This specimen belongs to a study of cytomegalovirus exposure and HLA in healthy donors. Findings and limits, study-wide: On later analysis, the bulk of CMV-associated TCR beta chains appeared to be HLA-restricted. Presence/absence comparisons presumed near-even sequencing depth among donors.

PCR amplification relied on 60 Vbeta primers (plus 13 Jbeta primers). The protocol was immunoSEQ multiplex PCR, while the TCRdb copy is restricted to in-frame clones and leaves out a portion. The sample yields roughly 110,000 clones, about two thirds seen once. Sequencing was done on a sample of PBMCs. The clonotype originates from a female donor in good health and CMV-seronegative.

The CDR3 loop is CASSLRDWGTSTDTQYF. In DNA form, the CDR3 reads TGTGCCAGCAGCTTACGGGACTGGGGGACTAGCACAGATACGCAGTATTTT. The chain is built from TRBV7-3 and TRBJ2-3; D is perhaps TRBD2 (6 bases). Trimming took 2 bases from V and 0 from J, leaving 15 bases between them. The length of the CDR3 is 17 residues. Per germline, CDR1 SGHTA and CDR2 FQGTGA.